Listed below are T cell receptor beta chains from one sample, sequenced in a study of human T cells and chemical hapten exposure. TCRdb reprocessed the 5' RACE reads via MiXCR and lists one record per CDR3 protein. The sample lists 110,000 or so distinct CDR3 sequences; roughly 18% were seen once. These receptors were obtained from a human donor in good health. Each CDR3 is given with its conserved first and last residue.

J gene | V gene | CDR3 protein
TRBJ1-5 | TRBV27 | CASSLFHVGNADQPQHF
TRBJ2-3 | TRBV7-9 | CASKLSRTGGTDTQYF
TRBJ2-7 | TRBV28 | CASSPGQGGPPSYEQYF
TRBJ1-1 | TRBV3-1 | CASSPFSGRGTRNTEAFF
TRBJ1-5 | TRBV5-6 | CASSRRGAGNQPQHF
TRBJ1-2 | TRBV30 | CAWESNRVYGYTF
TRBJ1-6 | TRBV2 | CASSDQLYNSPLHF
TRBJ2-3 | TRBV30 | CAWSDPGQGAFGDTQYF
TRBJ1-5 | TRBV29-1 | CSVGPGEGGQPQHF
TRBJ1-3 | TRBV27 | CASSLSGPRRTTIYF
TRBJ2-5 | TRBV5-4 | CASSFSGTKETQYF
TRBJ2-1 | TRBV11-3 | CASSLDRGAYNEQFF
TRBJ2-1 | TRBV11-2 | CASSSSPTGYNEQFF
TRBJ2-7 | TRBV6-5 | CASSSPGQGVYEQYF
TRBJ2-1 | TRBV29-1 | CSVEVFEQFF
TRBJ2-1 | TRBV7-9 | CASSPGTSGRWNEQFF
TRBJ2-7 | TRBV7-2 | CASSLDPSSYEQYF
TRBJ1-2 | TRBV29-1 | CSVYRADYGYTF
TRBJ2-7 | TRBV5-1 | CASSGDFSYEQYF
TRBJ2-3 | TRBV24-1 | CATSAAGLTDTQYF
TRBJ1-6 | TRBV6-6 | CASRGGQGANSPLHF
TRBJ2-7 | TRBV28 | CASRDTPYEQYF
TRBJ1-6 | TRBV5-1 | CASSLDVTALPPLHF
TRBJ1-5 | TRBV20-1 | CSAAGRDYSNQPQHF
TRBJ1-3 | TRBV28 | CATNPAYLSGNTIYF
TRBJ2-3 | TRBV7-8 | CASSWGLAGDPSTDTQYF
TRBJ2-2 | TRBV19 | CASSQGARELFF
TRBJ2-3 | TRBV2 | CASSLSTVSTDTQYF
TRBJ2-7 | TRBV14 | CASSQLYTYEQYF
TRBJ2-1 | TRBV12-3/TRBV12-4 | CASSLGSGVGNEQFF
TRBJ2-7 | TRBV5-4 | CASSRRDRASYEQYF
TRBJ2-7 | TRBV28 | CASSLRAPGRYEQYF
TRBJ2-1 | TRBV27 | CASSLAGGLYNEQFF
TRBJ1-1 | TRBV18 | CASSPPAPSNTEAFF
TRBJ2-7 | TRBV28 | CASSSLQGRYRF
TRBJ1-6 | TRBV12-3/TRBV12-4 | CASSQTGDHNSPLHF
TRBJ2-7 | TRBV11-2 | CASSQIRDRRYEQYF
TRBJ1-2 | TRBV3-1 | CASSQEVGEVGGYTF
TRBJ1-1 | TRBV28 | CASSPQGRFEAFF
TRBJ1-2 | TRBV25-1 | CARTQGKDYGYTF
TRBJ2-3 | TRBV11-2 | CASRSPGQEQDTQYF
TRBJ2-1 | TRBV19 | CASSIEGQAYNEQFF
TRBJ2-1 | TRBV28 | CASSLDAISYNEQFF
TRBJ1-1 | TRBV28 | CASRFPYAEAFF
TRBJ2-3 | TRBV11-1 | CASTRASGTDTQYF